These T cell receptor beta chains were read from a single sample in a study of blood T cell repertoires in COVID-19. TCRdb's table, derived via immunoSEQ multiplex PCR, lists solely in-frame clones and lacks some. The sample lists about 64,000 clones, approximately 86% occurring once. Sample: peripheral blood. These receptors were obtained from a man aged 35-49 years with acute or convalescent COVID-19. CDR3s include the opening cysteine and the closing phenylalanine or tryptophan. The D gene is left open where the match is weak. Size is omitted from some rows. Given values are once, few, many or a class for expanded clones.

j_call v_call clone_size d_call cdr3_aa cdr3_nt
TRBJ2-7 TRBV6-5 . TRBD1 CASSYSGQGDEQYF TGTGCCAGCAGTTACTCTGGACAGGGGGACGAGCAGTACTTC
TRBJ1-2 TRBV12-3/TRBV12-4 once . CASSLATDYGYTF TGTGCCAGCAGTTTAGCTACAGACTATGGCTACACCTTC
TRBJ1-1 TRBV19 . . CASSFRITGNTEAFF TGTGCCAGTAGTTTCCGCATTACAGGGAACACTGAAGCTTTCTTT
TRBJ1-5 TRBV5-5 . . CASSSAGNQPQHF TGTGCCAGCAGCTCGGCGGGTAATCAGCCCCAGCATTTT
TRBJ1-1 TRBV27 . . CASSLGGNTEAFF TGTGCCAGCAGTTTGGGGGGGAACACTGAAGCTTTCTTT
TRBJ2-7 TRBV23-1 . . CASSQTYSYEQYF TGCGCCAGCAGTCAAACCTACAGTTACGAGCAGTACTTC
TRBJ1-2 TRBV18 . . CASSPPNGGSANYGYTF TGTGCCAGCTCACCCCCCAACGGAGGGTCAGCTAACTATGGCTACACCTTC
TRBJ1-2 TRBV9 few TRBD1 CASSPRTGNMLDGYTF TGTGCCAGCAGCCCGCGGACAGGGAACATGTTAGATGGCTACACCTTC
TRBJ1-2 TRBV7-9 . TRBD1 CASSFGQGLLRGHGYTF TGTGCCAGCAGCTTCGGACAGGGATTACTAAGGGGGCATGGCTACACCTTC
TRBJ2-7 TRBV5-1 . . CASSFGGTYEQYF TGCGCCAGCAGCTTTGGAGGAACCTACGAGCAGTACTTC
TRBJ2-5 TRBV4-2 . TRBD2 CASSQEKSGSGGRQETQYF TGTGCCAGCAGCCAAGAGAAATCGGGCAGCGGGGGCCGCCAAGAGACCCAGTACTTC
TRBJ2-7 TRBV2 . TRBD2 CASRGGSSYEQYF TGTGCCAGCAGGGGGGGGAGCTCCTACGAGCAGTACTTC
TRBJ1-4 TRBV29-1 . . CSATVQQGAGEKLFF TGCAGCGCCACCGTCCAGCAGGGCGCTGGGGAAAAACTGTTTTTT
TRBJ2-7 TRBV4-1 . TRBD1 CASSRGQGTYEQYF TGCGCCAGCAGCCGGGGACAGGGAACTTACGAGCAGTACTTC
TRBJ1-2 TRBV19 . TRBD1 CASTRDRGQAGYTF TGTGCCAGTACTCGGGACAGGGGGCAAGCTGGCTACACCTTC
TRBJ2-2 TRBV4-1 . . CASSQEGRQNTGELFF TGCGCCAGCAGCCAAGAAGGCAGACAGAACACCGGGGAGCTGTTTTTT
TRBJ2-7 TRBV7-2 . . CASSLGDWGVAPREQYF TGTGCCAGCAGCTTAGGGGATTGGGGGGTTGCACCGAGGGAGCAGTACTTC
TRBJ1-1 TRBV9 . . CASSAPGFGTEAFF TGTGCCAGCAGCGCTCCAGGGTTTGGGACTGAAGCTTTCTTT
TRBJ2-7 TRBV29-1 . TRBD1 CSVRRTGMDEQYF TGCAGCGTTAGGAGGACAGGGATGGACGAGCAGTACTTC
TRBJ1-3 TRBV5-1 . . CASSLTVQGNTIYF TGCGCCAGCAGCCTGACTGTCCAGGGGAACACCATATATTTT
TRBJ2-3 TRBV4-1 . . CASSQEQRTSTDTQYF TGCGCCAGCAGCCAAGAGCAAAGAACTAGCACAGATACGCAGTATTTT
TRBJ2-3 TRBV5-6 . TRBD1 CASSGQASLSTDTQYF TGTGCCAGCAGCGGACAGGCCTCGTTGAGCACAGATACGCAGTATTTT
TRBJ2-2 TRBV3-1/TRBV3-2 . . CASSSRGAPRTGELFF TGTGCCAGCAGCTCACGGGGGGCTCCCCGGACTGGGGAGCTGTTTTTT
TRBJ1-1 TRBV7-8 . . CASSLTGEGTEAFF TGTGCCAGCAGCTTAACGGGGGAGGGCACTGAAGCTTTCTTT
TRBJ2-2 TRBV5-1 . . CASSLAGARGFVDTGELFF TGCGCCAGCAGCTTGGCCGGGGCCAGGGGTTTTGTGGACACCGGGGAGCTGTTTTTT
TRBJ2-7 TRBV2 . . CASSPLVGGTFYEQYF TGTGCCAGCAGTCCCCTCGTCGGGGGAACTTTCTACGAGCAGTACTTC